The T cell receptor beta chain described here comes from a study of blood T cell repertoires in COVID-19. About the study: Samples representing acute and convalescent COVID-19 were sourced from the United States, Italy and Spain. T cells, B-cell-depleted T cells, or PBMCs supplied cDNA or gDNA.

One Seattle source followed patients from active infection through their disease course. Sequenced by immunoSEQ multiplex PCR; TCRdb stores in-frame clones only, minus some. Seen here are tens of thousands of clones, 80% observed once, and the top ten hold more than 15%. Trimming took off 7 bases at V and 10 bases at J, with 14 bases between the two ends. The CDR3 extends over 12 amino acids. Germline CDR1 WSHSY, CDR2 SAAADI. The source is a man aged 25 to 40 with COVID-19, enrolled during active disease. V usage is TRBV10-2 and J usage is TRBJ2-1; D is unresolved. Source material: peripheral blood. The CDR3: CASNNAGAEQFF. The DNA of the CDR3 is TGCGCCAGCAATAACGCTGGAGCGGAGCAGTTCTTC.